These 27 T cell receptor beta chains share one sample of origin, sequenced in a study of STAT5B mutations in CD4+ large granular lymphocyte leukemia (dated by TCRdb to 2022 to 2024). To prepare the library, the immunoSEQ multiplex PCR assay was applied. This is the immuneACCESS table as TCRdb keeps it, with only in-frame sequences that have V and J called. A part of the clones is gone; compared with another copy, unresolved V genes explain less than half, and the rest is unexplained. The sample has 530 or so clones on record, 77% of them singletons. The ten most abundant clones make up roughly 70% of the sample. What was sequenced was PBMCs. These receptors were obtained from a woman in her thirties or forties with CD4+ T-cell large granular lymphocyte leukemia.

This sequence joins TRBV7-9 and TRBJ1-2, with 12 bases matching TRBD1. This CDR3 contains 16 residues. The V segment lost 5 bases and the J segment 3 bases; nucleotides outside the gene matches: 7. The germline V gene has CDR1 SEHNR and CDR2 FQNEAQ (reference sequence). CDR3 protein: CASSSRDRGPDYGYTF. CDR3 nucleotide sequence: TGTGCCAGCAGCAGCCGGGACAGGGGGCCTGACTATGGCTACACCTTC.

Only one count was recorded for this clone. This chain connects TRBV28 to TRBJ2-7; 7 positions agree with TRBD1. The CDR3 consists of 14 residues. With V trimmed by 4 bases and J by 6 bases, 9 bases remained unmatched. In germline, CDR1 is MDHEN, CDR2 SYDVKM. The DNA of the CDR3 is TGTGCCAGCAGTTGGGACAGATTCGGCGTCGAGCAGTACTTC. It encodes CASSWDRFGVEQYF.

The chain uses TRBV25-1 and TRBJ2-3, with TRBD2 matching over 10 bases. The CDR3 sequence is 15 residues long. J lost 3 bases, V lost 2 bases, and 2 bases had no gene match. Germline V gene sequence: CDR1 MGHDK, CDR2 SYGVNS. The CDR3 DNA sequence: TGTGCCAGCAGTGAACTAGCGGGAGTTACAGATACGCAGTATTTT. Encoded protein: CASSELAGVTDTQYF. The full variable domain, its missing parts supplied by reference TRBV25-1 and TRBJ2-3, is EADIYQTPRYLVIGTGKKITLECSQTMGHDKMYWYQQDPGMELHLIHYSYGVNSTEKGDLSSESTVSRIRTEHFPLTLESARPSHTSQYLCASSELAGVTDTQYFGPGTRLTVL.

This clone is labeled hyperexpanded. The V call is TRBV28, the J call TRBJ1-3; 7 bases line up with TRBD1. Germline CDR1 and CDR2: MDHEN and SYDVKM. The CDR3 runs 16 residues. After removal of 7 bases from V and 0 bases from J, the junction contained 9 bases not matched to a gene. CDR3 region: CASNAQQGRSGNTIYF. DNA for the CDR3: TGTGCCAGCAACGCCCAACAGGGGCGCTCTGGAAACACCATATATTTT.

The V call is TRBV28, the J call TRBJ1-2, with TRBD1 matching 9 bases. After removal of 5 bases from V and 6 bases from J, the junction contained 1 base not matched to a gene. This CDR3 spans 12 amino acids. Germline CDR1 MDHEN, CDR2 SYDVKM. CDR3 region: CASSTGGNGYTF. For the CDR3, the DNA is TGTGCCAGCAGTACAGGGGGCAATGGCTACACCTTC.

V is TRBV5-4 and J is TRBJ1-6; the D gene is possibly TRBD1 (5 bases). The length of the CDR3 is 15 residues. CDR1 is SGHNT and CDR2 is YYREEE in the germline V gene (reference sequence). Trimming removed 4 bases at V and 10 bases at J, with 18 bases between. The CDR3 loop is CASSQKGEFGSPLHF. CDR3 nucleotides: TGTGCCAGCAGCCAAAAAGGGGAGTTTGGATCACCCCTCCACTTT. Full variable domain (missing parts from reference TRBV5-4 and TRBJ1-6): ETGVTQSPTHLIKTRGQQVTLRCSSQSGHNTVSWYQQALGQGPQFIFQYYREEENGRGNFPPRFSGLQFPNYSSELNVNALELDDSALYLCASSQKGEFGSPLHFGNGTRLTVT.

The V and J genes are TRBV7-9 and TRBJ2-7; TRBD1 matches at 12 bases. Unmatched junction bases numbered 10, after V lost 3 bases and J lost 7 bases. The CDR3 consists of 16 residues. Per germline, CDR1 SEHNR and CDR2 FQNEAQ (reference sequence). In nucleotides, the CDR3 is TGTGCCAGCAGCTTGGACCCGGGACAGGGGGCTGGGGAGCAGTACTTC. Amino acid sequence: CASSLDPGQGAGEQYF.

The chain couples TRBV29-1 to TRBJ2-1, with TRBD2 identical over 7 bases. J was trimmed by 6 bases and V by 1 base; bases with no gene match: 3. Per the germline V gene, CDR1 is SQVTM and CDR2 is ANQGSEA. CDR3 size: 13 residues. The CDR3 DNA reads TGCAGCGTTGAAGTTCGCGGGGGCAATGAGCAGTTCTTC. It codes for CSVEVRGGNEQFF.

The genes are TRBV28 and TRBJ2-6; 7 nucleotides match TRBD1. Germline values: CDR1 MDHEN, CDR2 SYDVKM. The CDR3 totals 19 residues. V was pared by 5 bases and J by 2 bases, with 15 bases of the junction left unmatched. The CDR3 DNA is TGTGCCAGCAGTGGACCGACAGGGAAACGTCTGACTGGGGCCAACGTCCTGACTTTC. It is translated as CASSGPTGKRLTGANVLTF.

Remarks on this clone: Germline is not matched at one junction end, which may reflect a read error. The rearrangement joins TRBV15 to TRBJ2-1, with TRBD2 identical over 8 bases. There are 13 residues in the CDR3. Germline loops: CDR1 LNHNV, CDR2 YYDKDF (reference sequence). This CDR3 reads CATSSVTGGQTIF. DNA for the CDR3: TGTGCCACCAGCAGCGTTACGGGGGGGCAAACGATCTTC.

This clone is large in the sample. This chain joins TRBV4-1 and TRBJ2-1; D is undetermined. The germline V gene has CDR1 MGHRA and CDR2 YSYEKL. Between the trimmed V and J ends, which lost 2 bases and 0 bases, there was a span of 11 bases. This CDR3 comprises 16 residues. For the CDR3, the DNA is TGCGCCAGCAGCCAATTGGGCGCAAGCTCCTACAATGAGCAGTTCTTC. It is translated as CASSQLGASSYNEQFF.

The rearrangement uses TRBV5-4 and TRBJ1-1; no definite D call. This CDR3 contains 13 residues. V gave up 1 base and J gave up 1 base, with 5 bases separating them. Germline V gene data show CDR1 as SGHNT and CDR2 as YYREEE (reference sequence). This CDR3 is CASSLQPNTEAFF. Here the CDR3 DNA reads TGTGCCAGCAGCTTGCAGCCGAACACTGAAGCTTTCTTT.

The CDR3 DNA sequence: TGCGCCAGCTCAGGGGGGGCCATCTACGAGCAGTACTTC. Amino acids: CASSGGAIYEQYF. This chain uses TRBV5-1 with TRBJ2-7; D may be TRBD1 or TRBD2 (7 bases each). The CDR3 loop spans 13 amino acids. Looked up from germline, CDR1 is SGHRS and CDR2 is YFSETQ. Trimming left V 7 bases short and J 3 bases short, with 14 bases between.

V gene TRBV28 combines with J gene TRBJ2-3, with D uncertain. V was cut by 7 bases and J by 2 bases, with 10 bases left in between. CDR3 size: 13 residues. Germline CDR1 reads MDHEN; CDR2 reads SYDVKM. DNA for the CDR3: TGTGCCAGCACCCAAACCGACACAGATACGCAGTATTTT. Its protein product is CASTQTDTDTQYF. Using reference TRBV28 and TRBJ2-3 for the parts outside the CDR3, the full variable domain is DVKVTQSSRYLVKRTGEKVFLECVQDMDHENMFWYRQDPGLGLRLIYFSYDVKMKEKGDIPEGYSVSREKKERFSLILESASTNQTSMYLCASTQTDTDTQYFGPGTRLTVL.

A few counts support this clone. The V gene is TRBV19, the J gene TRBJ2-7; D remains ambiguous. This CDR3 contains 13 residues. Germline CDR1 and CDR2: LNHDA and SQIVND (reference sequence). Trimming cost V 3 bases and J 1 base, with 7 bases left between them. The CDR3: CASSIGRSYEQYF. CDR3 nucleotides: TGTGCCAGTAGTATCGGCAGATCCTACGAGCAGTACTTC.

V is TRBV10-1 and J is TRBJ1-2; 10 bases align to TRBD1. CDR1 and CDR2 (germline): WNHNN, SYGVQD (reference sequence). V gave up 4 bases and J gave up 4 bases; unmatched junction bases: 6. The CDR3 has 15 residues. The CDR3 here is CASSAMTGGFYGYTF. In DNA, the CDR3 is TGCGCCAGCAGTGCGATGACAGGGGGCTTCTATGGCTACACCTTC.

The DNA of the CDR3 is TGCAGCGTTGTCACAGGGTTGAACACCGGGGAGCTGTTTTTT. Translating it yields CSVVTGLNTGELFF. This chain uses TRBV29-1 with TRBJ2-2, with D tentatively TRBD1 (6 bases). V shed 4 bases and J shed 1 base, with 10 bases lying between them. Germline V gene lookup returns CDR1 SQVTM and CDR2 ANQGSEA. The CDR3 runs to 14 residues.

This sequence joins TRBV19 and TRBJ1-5; D is unresolved. The CDR3 totals 11 residues. CDR1 is LNHDA and CDR2 is SQIVND in the germline V gene (reference sequence). Trimming shortened V by 4 bases and J by 9 bases, and 7 bases separated the two germline ends. The CDR3 DNA reads as TGTGCCAGTAGTAGTGGAGGGCCCCAGCATTTT. It codes for CASSSGGPQHF. The full variable domain, in which reference TRBV19 and TRBJ1-5 provide the parts outside the CDR3, is DGGITQSPKYLFRKEGQNVTLSCEQNLNHDAMYWYRQDPGQGLRLIYYSQIVNDFQKGDIAEGYSVSREKKESFPLTVTSAQKNPTAFYLCASSSGGPQHFGDGTRLSIL.

V and J are TRBV5-1 and TRBJ2-1; D uncertain. CDR3 length: 14 amino acids. Germline CDR1 SGHRS, CDR2 YFSETQ. V lost 1 base and J 7 bases, leaving 12 bases between the germline ends. This CDR3 is CASSLFVGRNEQFF. The CDR3 nucleotides read TGCGCCAGCAGCTTGTTCGTGGGCCGGAATGAGCAGTTCTTC.

This clone was counted a few times. V usage is TRBV28 and J usage is TRBJ1-5; D may be TRBD1 (5 bases). The CDR3 has 13 amino acids. Trimming left V 8 bases short and J 4 bases short, with 12 bases between. Germline V lookup: CDR1 MDHEN, CDR2 SYDVKM. This chain's CDR3 is CASGIEGNQPQHF. CDR3 DNA sequence: TGTGCCAGCGGTATTGAGGGGAATCAGCCCCAGCATTTT.

V usage is TRBV5-4 and J usage is TRBJ1-2, with TRBD1 identical over 7 bases. J gave up 7 bases and V 0 bases, and 12 bases lay outside the gene matches. This CDR3 has 16 amino acids. The germline gives CDR1 SGHNT, CDR2 YYREEE (reference sequence). CDR3 loop: CASSLGIGTALSGYTF. CDR3 DNA: TGTGCCAGCAGCTTGGGGATCGGGACAGCTCTGAGTGGCTACACCTTC.

The rearrangement links TRBV5-8 to TRBJ2-1, with D perhaps given as TRBD1 or TRBD2 (6 bases each). Germline CDR1 reads SGHTS; CDR2 reads YDEGEE. V lost 4 bases, J lost 2 bases, and 16 bases lay in between. The CDR3 is 16 residues long. The CDR3 sequence: CASSPLGGGPYNEQFF. The CDR3 DNA follows: TGTGCCAGCAGCCCGCTAGGAGGGGGACCCTACAATGAGCAGTTCTTC.

In this sample, this clone turned up once. The genes are TRBV9 and TRBJ1-3; perhaps TRBD1 as D (5 bases). Germline CDR1 reads SGDLS; CDR2 reads YYNGEE. CDR3 length: 14 amino acids. Trimming took off 1 base at V and 1 base at J, with 6 bases between the two ends. The CDR3 is CASSVKGSGNTIYF. CDR3 DNA sequence: TGTGCCAGCAGCGTAAAGGGGTCTGGAAACACCATATATTTT. The full variable domain, with the rest looked up from reference TRBV9 and TRBJ1-3, is DSGVTQTPKHLITATGQRVTLRCSPRSGDLSVYWYQQSLDQGLQFLIQYYNGEERAKGNILERFSAQQFPDLHSELNLSSLELGDSALYFCASSVKGSGNTIYFGEGSWLTVV.

The rearrangement links TRBV5-1 to TRBJ2-1; 10 positions agree with TRBD2. Per germline, CDR1 SGHRS and CDR2 YFSETQ. This CDR3 is built from 17 residues. Losses at the gene ends were 6 bases for V and 5 bases for J; bases not matched to a gene: 14. The CDR3 loop reads CASTLASGRVDHNEQFF. The CDR3 DNA follows: TGCGCCAGCACCCTGGCCAGCGGGAGGGTGGACCACAATGAGCAGTTCTTC.

This chain joins TRBV11-2 and TRBJ2-7, with 9 bases fitting TRBD1. J lost 11 bases, V lost 4 bases, and 18 bases had no gene match. From germline, CDR1 is SGHAT and CDR2 FQNNGV. The CDR3 has 16 amino acids. CDR3 DNA sequence: TGTGCCAGCAGCTCTATCGAGAATGGAGGGCGGACAGGGGAGTACTTC. Translated: CASSSIENGGRTGEYF. The full variable domain, completed using reference TRBV11-2 and TRBJ2-7, is EAGVAQSPRYKIIEKRQSVAFWCNPISGHATLYWYQQILGQGPKLLIQFQNNGVVDDSQLPKDRFSAERLKGVDSTLKIQPAKLEDSAVYLCASSSIENGGRTGEYFGPGTRLTVT.

This clone is hyperexpanded (1% or more) within its sample. The chain is built from TRBV23-1 and TRBJ2-7, with D unclear. TRBV23-1 is annotated as an ORF whose role is uncertain. The CDR3 loop spans 15 amino acids. Deletions cut 7 bases from V and 0 bases from J, with 16 bases between. The CDR3 DNA sequence: TGCGCCAGCACCATCCAGTGTCCCCTCTCCTACGAGCAGTACTTC. Protein product: CASTIQCPLSYEQYF.

This rearrangement joins TRBV5-5 to TRBJ2-2, with a possible D match to TRBD2 (5 bases). The germline V and J ends were trimmed by 2 bases and 4 bases, with 18 bases remaining between them. Germline CDR1 is SGHKS and CDR2 is YYEKEE (reference sequence). This CDR3 is built from 17 residues. The CDR3 protein is CASSFLAAGLSTGELFF. The DNA of the CDR3 is TGTGCCAGCAGCTTCCTCGCGGCAGGACTTAGCACCGGGGAGCTGTTTTTT.